The rows below give T cell receptor beta chains drawn from one sample of a study of T-cell reconstitution after alpha-beta-depleted transplantation in children. Via MiXCR, TCRdb re-called the PCR reads, giving one row per CDR3 protein. The sample yields 360,000 or so distinct CDR3 sequences, around 21% seen once. This specimen consisted of PBMCs from the stem cell graft donor, obtained from the stem cell graft. Source of these receptors: a human donor who donated a stem cell graft to a child with acute myeloid leukemia. CDR3s include the opening cysteine and the closing phenylalanine or tryptophan. D genes are given only for firm matches. A row's size may be missing; if present it is once, few, many or a size class.

D	V	J	size	CDR3	DNA
NA	TRBV28	TRBJ2-1	NA	CACRGGRDGEQFF	TGTGCCTGCCGAGGGGGGCGTGATGGTGAGCAGTTCTTC
NA	TRBV29-1	TRBJ2-1	NA	CSVEDGVKSYNEQFF	TGCAGCGTTGAAGACGGTGTCAAGTCCTACAATGAGCAGTTCTTC
NA	TRBV20-1	TRBJ1-5	many	CSARAGSSNQPQHF	TGCAGTGCTAGAGCCGGGAGTAGCAATCAGCCCCAGCATTTT
NA	TRBV6-2/TRBV6-3	TRBJ2-1	NA	CASSQQFKQFF	TGTGCCAGCAGCCAACAGTTTAAGCAGTTCTTC
TRBD1	TRBV6-1	TRBJ1-1	NA	CASSEAGTGLTEAFF	TGTGCCAGCAGTGAAGCAGGGACAGGGCTGACTGAAGCTTTCTTT
TRBD2	TRBV4-3	TRBJ2-1	few	CASSQDSGSFYNEQFF	TGCGCCAGCAGCCAAGATAGCGGGAGTTTCTACAATGAGCAGTTCTTC
NA	TRBV20-1	TRBJ2-1	few	CSALGGRGSYNEQFF	TGCAGCGCCCTTGGGGGACGAGGATCCTACAATGAGCAGTTCTTC
TRBD2	TRBV29-1	TRBJ2-3	many	CSVAASGADTQYF	TGCAGCGTTGCGGCTAGCGGAGCAGATACGCAGTATTTT
NA	TRBV29-1	TRBJ2-3	many	CSVDTRTVSTDTQYF	TGCAGCGTTGACACGAGGACAGTCTCGACAGATACGCAGTATTTT
NA	TRBV13	TRBJ2-1	NA	CASSPAGGAVNEQFF	TGTGCCAGCAGCCCGGCCGGCGGGGCAGTCAATGAGCAGTTCTTC
TRBD2	TRBV10-3	TRBJ2-5	NA	CAISPSGKGETQYF	TGTGCCATCAGCCCCAGCGGGAAGGGAGAGACCCAGTACTTC